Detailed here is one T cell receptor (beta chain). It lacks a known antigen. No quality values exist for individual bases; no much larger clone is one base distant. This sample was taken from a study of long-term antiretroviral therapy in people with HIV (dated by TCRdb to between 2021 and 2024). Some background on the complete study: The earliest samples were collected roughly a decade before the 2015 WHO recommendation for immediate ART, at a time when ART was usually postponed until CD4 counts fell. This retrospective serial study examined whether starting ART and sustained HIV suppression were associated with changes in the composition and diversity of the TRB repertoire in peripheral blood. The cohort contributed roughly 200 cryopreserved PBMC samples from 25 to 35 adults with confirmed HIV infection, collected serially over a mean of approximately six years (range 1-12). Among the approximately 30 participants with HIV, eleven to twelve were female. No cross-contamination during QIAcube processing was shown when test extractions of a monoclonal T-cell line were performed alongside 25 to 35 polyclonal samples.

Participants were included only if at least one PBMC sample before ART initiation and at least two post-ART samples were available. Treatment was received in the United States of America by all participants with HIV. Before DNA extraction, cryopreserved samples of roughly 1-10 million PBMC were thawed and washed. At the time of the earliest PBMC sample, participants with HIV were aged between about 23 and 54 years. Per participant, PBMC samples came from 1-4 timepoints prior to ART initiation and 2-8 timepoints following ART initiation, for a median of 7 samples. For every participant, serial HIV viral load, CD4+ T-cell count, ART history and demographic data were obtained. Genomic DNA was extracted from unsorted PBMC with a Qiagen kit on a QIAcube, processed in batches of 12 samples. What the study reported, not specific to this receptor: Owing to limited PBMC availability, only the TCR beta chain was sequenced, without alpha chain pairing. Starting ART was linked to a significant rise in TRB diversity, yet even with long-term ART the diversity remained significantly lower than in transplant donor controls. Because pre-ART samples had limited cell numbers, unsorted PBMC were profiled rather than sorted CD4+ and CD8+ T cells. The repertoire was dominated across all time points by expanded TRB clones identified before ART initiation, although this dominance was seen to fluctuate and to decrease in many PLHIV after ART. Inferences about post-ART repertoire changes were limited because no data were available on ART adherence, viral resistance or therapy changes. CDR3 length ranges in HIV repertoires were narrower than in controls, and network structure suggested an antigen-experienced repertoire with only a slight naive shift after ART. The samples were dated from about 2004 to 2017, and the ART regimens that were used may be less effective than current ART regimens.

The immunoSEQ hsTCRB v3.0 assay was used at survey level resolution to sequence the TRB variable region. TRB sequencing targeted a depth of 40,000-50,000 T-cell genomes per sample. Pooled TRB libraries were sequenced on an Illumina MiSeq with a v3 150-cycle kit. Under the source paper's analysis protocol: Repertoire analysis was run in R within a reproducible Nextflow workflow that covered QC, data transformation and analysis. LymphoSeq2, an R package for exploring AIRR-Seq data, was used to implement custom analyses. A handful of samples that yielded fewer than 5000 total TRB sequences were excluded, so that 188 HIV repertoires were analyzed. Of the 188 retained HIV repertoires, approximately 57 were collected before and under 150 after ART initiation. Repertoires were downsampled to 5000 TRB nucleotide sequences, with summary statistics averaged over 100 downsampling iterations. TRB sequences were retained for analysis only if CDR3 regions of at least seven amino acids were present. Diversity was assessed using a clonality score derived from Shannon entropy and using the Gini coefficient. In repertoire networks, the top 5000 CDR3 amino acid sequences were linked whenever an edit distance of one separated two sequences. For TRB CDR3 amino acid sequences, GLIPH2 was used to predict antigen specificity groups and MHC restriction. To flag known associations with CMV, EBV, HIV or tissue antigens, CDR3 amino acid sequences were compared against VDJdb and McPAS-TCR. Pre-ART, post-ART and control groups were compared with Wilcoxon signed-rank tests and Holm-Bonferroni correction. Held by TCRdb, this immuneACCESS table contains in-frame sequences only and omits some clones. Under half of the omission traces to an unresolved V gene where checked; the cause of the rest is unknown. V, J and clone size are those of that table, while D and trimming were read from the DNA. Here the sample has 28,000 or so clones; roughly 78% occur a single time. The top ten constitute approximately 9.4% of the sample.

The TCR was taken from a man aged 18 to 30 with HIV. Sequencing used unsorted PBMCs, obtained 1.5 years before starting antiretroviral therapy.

CDR3 region: CASSPPGAPDTQYF. The sequence in DNA is TGTGCCAGCAGCCCCCCGGGAGCCCCCGATACGCAGTATTTT. The sequence is built from TRBV6-5 and TRBJ2-3; TRBD2 is perhaps the D gene, given 6 matching bases. The germline V gene supplies CDR1 MNHEY and CDR2 SVGAGI. Reading from cysteine to phenylalanine, the CDR3 counts 14 amino acids. Solely the CDR3 DNA is kept, with 42 bases framed from the first base. The V end loses 6 bases and the J end loses 6 bases, and a stretch of 16 bases separates them.